This TCR beta chain emerged from a study of vaccination effects on CD4 cells after COVID-19. Whole-study context: Two doses of BNT162b2 or mRNA-1273 vaccine were administered to participants. Notes on the study in general: The study found marked clonal contraction of infection- and vaccine-induced clones late after vaccination.

Sequencing followed a ViraFEST assay step that expanded antigen-specific CD4+ T cells with viral peptide pools. At the end of around 11 days of culture, CD4+ T cells were isolated. Nobody among the vaccine recipients had prior SARS-CoV-2 infection (nucleocapsid antibodies were negative). Cultures received IL-2 medium that replaced half the medium on days 3 and 7. Points on this clone: Its antigen is still unknown.

The CDR3 runs to 15 residues. Germline V gene lookup returns CDR1 MNHEY and CDR2 SVGAGI. V was clipped by 4 bases and J by 3 bases; unmatched bases: 5. TCRdb keeps only in-frame clones here, not all; method: immunoSEQ multiplex PCR. The table lists more than 30,000 clones, 60% to 80% of them singletons, with more than 13% in the top ten. The starting material was CD4+ T cells from PBMCs cultured with HCoV-OC43 spike peptides, obtained before COVID-19 vaccination. The subset here: HCoV-OC43 spike overlapping peptide pool stimulation. The V gene is TRBV6-5, the J gene TRBJ1-2; 10 bases are shared with TRBD1. The sequence was collected from a human donor who received a COVID-19 vaccine. In nucleotides, the CDR3 is TGTGCCAGCAGTTTCACCGGGACAGGGGACTATGGCTACACCTTC. Translated: CASSFTGTGDYGYTF.